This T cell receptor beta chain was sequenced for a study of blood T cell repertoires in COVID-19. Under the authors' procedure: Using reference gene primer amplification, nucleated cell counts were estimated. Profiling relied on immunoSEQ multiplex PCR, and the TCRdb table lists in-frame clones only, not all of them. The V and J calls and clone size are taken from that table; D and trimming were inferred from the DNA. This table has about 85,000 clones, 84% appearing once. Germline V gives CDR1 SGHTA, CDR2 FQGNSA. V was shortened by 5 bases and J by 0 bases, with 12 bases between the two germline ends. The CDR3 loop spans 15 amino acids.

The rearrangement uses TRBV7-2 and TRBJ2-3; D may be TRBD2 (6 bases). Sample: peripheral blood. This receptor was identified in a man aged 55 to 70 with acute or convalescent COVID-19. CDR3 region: CASSPRLDSTDTQYF. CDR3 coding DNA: TGTGCCAGCAGCCCGCGACTAGATAGCACAGATACGCAGTATTTT.